A single sample is the source of the 12 T cell receptor beta chains below, sequenced in a study of blood T cell repertoires in COVID-19. Measured with immunoSEQ multiplex PCR; TCRdb has only the in-frame clones, and not every one. The table includes around 290,000 clones, around nine tenths detected once. Sequences were obtained from PBMCs or T cells enriched from blood (not recorded which). The receptors shown here come from a woman in her 40s who had recovered from COVID-19.

This chain joins TRBV7-9 and TRBJ2-1; 11 nucleotides line up with TRBD2. The V gene end was trimmed by 5 bases and the J gene end by 9 bases; junction bases not matched to a gene: 12. The CDR3 has 16 residues. Germline values: CDR1 SEHNR, CDR2 FQNEAQ (reference sequence). This chain's CDR3 is CASSPSGTSGSVEQFF. The CDR3, as DNA: TGTGCCAGCAGCCCGTCTGGAACTAGCGGGAGTGTTGAGCAGTTCTTC.

V gene TRBV4-1 combines with J gene TRBJ1-2; the match to TRBD1 covers 10 bases. The ends lost 2 bases at V and 4 bases at J; junction bases unmatched: 10. This CDR3 region has 17 residues. Germline V gene sequence: CDR1 MGHRA, CDR2 YSYEKL. The CDR3 here is CASSQPRQGAGIYGYTF. The CDR3, as DNA: TGCGCCAGCAGCCAACCAAGACAGGGGGCGGGAATCTATGGCTACACCTTC.

This clone was picked up a small number of times. This chain joins TRBV5-5 and TRBJ1-5, with D uncertain. The CDR3 has 14 amino acids. CDR1 and CDR2 from the germline V gene are SGHKS and YYEKEE (reference sequence). V lost 4 bases and J lost 0, with 8 bases in between. This chain's CDR3 is CASSLYSSNQPQHF. Here the CDR3 DNA reads TGTGCCAGCAGCCTTTATAGTAGCAATCAGCCCCAGCATTTT.

V gene TRBV15 combines with J gene TRBJ1-3; TRBD1 is a possible D gene (6 bases). Germline lookup yields CDR1 LNHNV and CDR2 YYDKDF (reference sequence). The CDR3 covers 15 residues. Trimming cost V 8 bases and J 3 bases, with 17 bases left between them. CDR3 sequence reads: CATRRQERFGNTIYF. Here the CDR3 DNA reads TGTGCCACCCGGCGACAGGAAAGGTTTGGAAACACCATATATTTT.

The J gene is TRBJ1-5, the V gene TRBV5-1, with D perhaps TRBD1 (6 bases). V was trimmed by 0 bases and J by 5 bases, leaving 12 bases between them. CDR3 length: 15 residues. Germline V lookup: CDR1 SGHRS, CDR2 YFSETQ. CDR3 bases: TGCGCCAGCAGCTTGGTAGCAGGGGCGGATCAGCCCCAGCATTTT. Translation gives CASSLVAGADQPQHF.

The chain joins TRBV7-2 to TRBJ1-1, with TRBD1 identical over 7 bases. Germline CDR1 and CDR2: SGHTA and FQGNSA. V was clipped by 5 bases and J by 5 bases; unmatched bases: 8. The CDR3 loop spans 14 amino acids. The CDR3 spells CASSEDRLLTEAFF. For the CDR3, the DNA is TGTGCCAGCAGCGAGGACAGGCTCCTTACTGAAGCTTTCTTT.

V and J are TRBV2 and TRBJ2-1, with 7 nucleotides matching TRBD1. V gave up 10 bases and J gave up 0 bases; unmatched junction bases: 18. The CDR3 is 18 residues long. Germline loops: CDR1 SNHLY, CDR2 FYNNEI. CDR3 loop: CATSLKDRAQSSYNEQFF. CDR3 bases: TGTGCCACCTCATTAAAAGACAGGGCCCAAAGCTCCTACAATGAGCAGTTCTTC.

The chain links TRBV10-3 to TRBJ2-7; D might be TRBD2 (7 bases). This CDR3 has 14 residues. Trimming shortened V by 3 bases and J by 6 bases, and 15 bases separated the two germline ends. Germline CDR1 reads ENHRY; CDR2 reads SYGVKD. The CDR3 nucleotides read TGTGCCATCAGTGATAGTGGGGGGGCGGGCGAGCAGTACTTC. Protein product: CAISDSGGAGEQYF.

The gene calls are TRBV4-2 and TRBJ1-1; weak D call: TRBD1 (5 bases). Germline V gives CDR1 LGHNA, CDR2 YNFKEQ. V was pared by 5 bases and J by 2 bases, with 15 bases between. The CDR3 sequence is 15 residues long. CDR3 sequence reads: CASSGRGPTNTEAFF. CDR3 bases: TGTGCCAGCAGCGGGAGGGGCCCGACTAACACTGAAGCTTTCTTT.

This chain connects TRBV27 to TRBJ2-1, with no clear D. The CDR3 is 14 amino acids. V was clipped by 6 bases and J by 4 bases, with 13 bases between them. The germline gives CDR1 MNHEY, CDR2 SMNVEV (reference sequence). CDR3 protein: CASRIESLYNEQFF. CDR3 DNA: TGTGCCAGCAGAATAGAGTCTCTTTACAATGAGCAGTTCTTC.

This sequence joins TRBV7-2 and TRBJ1-3, with 8 bases fitting TRBD1. In germline, CDR1 is SGHTA, CDR2 FQGNSA. The CDR3 has 16 amino acids. Losses at the gene ends were 5 bases for V and 3 bases for J; bases not matched to a gene: 9. CDR3 nucleotide sequence: TGTGCCAGCAGCGATAGGCGAACAGGGGGTGGAAACACCATATATTTT. It yields the protein CASSDRRTGGGNTIYF.

The chain has TRBV7-3 and TRBJ1-1; D is ambiguous. Germline CDR1 reads SGHTA; CDR2 reads FQGTGA. There are 13 residues in the CDR3. Trimming cost V 3 bases and J 2 bases, with 7 bases left between them. CDR3 nucleotide sequence: TGTGCCAGCAGCTTGAGGGAAAACACTGAAGCTTTCTTT. Residues: CASSLRENTEAFF.